This paragraph reports one T cell receptor beta chain. Antigen specificity is unknown. The sample originates from a study of cytomegalovirus exposure and HLA in healthy donors. Study observations and caveats: A list of approximately 160 TCR beta chains associated with cytomegalovirus was given. Presence/absence comparisons presumed near-even sequencing depth among donors. Despite most TCR sequences being rare, some public TCRs occurred in many donors.

The donors, nominally healthy at sampling, likely had unrecorded immune exposures. PCR used 60 Vbeta primers and 13 Jbeta primers. Repertoires were generated with immunoSEQ multiplex PCR, while TCRdb's copy carries only in-frame clones and drops some. The data hold 140,000 to 150,000 clones, with 70% to 80% observed a single time. This CDR3 comprises 15 residues. The V end was cut by 0 bases, the J end by 0 bases, with 7 bases between. Germline CDR1 reads SGHRS; CDR2 reads YFSETQ. The specimen sequenced was PBMCs. The TCR originated in a woman aged 18-29 years in good health and CMV-seropositive. The chain is built from TRBV5-1 and TRBJ1-3; D uncertain. In DNA, the CDR3 is TGCGCCAGCAGCTTGGGCACATCCTCTGGAAACACCATATATTTT. As protein: CASSLGTSSGNTIYF. The variable domain in full, completed from reference TRBV5-1 and TRBJ1-3, reads KAGVTQTPRYLIKTRGQQVTLSCSPISGHRSVSWYQQTPGQGLQFLFEYFSETQRNKGNFPGRFSGRQFSNSRSEMNVSTLELGDSALYLCASSLGTSSGNTIYFGEGSWLTVV.